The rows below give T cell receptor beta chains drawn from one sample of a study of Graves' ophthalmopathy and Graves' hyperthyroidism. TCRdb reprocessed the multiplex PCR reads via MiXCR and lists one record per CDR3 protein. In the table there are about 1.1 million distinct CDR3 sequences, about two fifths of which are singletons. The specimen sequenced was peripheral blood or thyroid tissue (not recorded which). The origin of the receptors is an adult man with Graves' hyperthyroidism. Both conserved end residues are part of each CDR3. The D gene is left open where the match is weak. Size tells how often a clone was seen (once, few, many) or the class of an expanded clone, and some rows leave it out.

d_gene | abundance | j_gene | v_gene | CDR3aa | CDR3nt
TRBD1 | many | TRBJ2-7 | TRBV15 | CATSRVTGDYEQYF | TGTGCCACCAGCAGAGTAACAGGGGACTACGAGCAGTACTTC
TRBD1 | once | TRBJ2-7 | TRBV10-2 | CACSAKGQVYEQYF | TGCGCCTGCAGTGCCAAGGGACAGGTCTACGAGCAGTACTTC
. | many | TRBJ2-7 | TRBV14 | CASSQIASLGEQYF | TGTGCCAGCAGCCAGATAGCTAGCTTGGGCGAGCAGTACTTC
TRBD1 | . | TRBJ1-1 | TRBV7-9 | CASSRMDRTNTEAFF | TGTGCCAGCAGCCGGATGGACAGGACGAACACTGAAGCTTTCTTT
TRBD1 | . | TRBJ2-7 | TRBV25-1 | CASSIGTGTSYEQYF | TGTGCCAGCAGTATCGGGACAGGGACGTCCTACGAGCAGTACTTC
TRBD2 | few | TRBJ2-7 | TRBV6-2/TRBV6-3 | CASSNPSGLYEQYF | TGTGCCAGCAGTAACCCTAGCGGGCTCTACGAGCAGTACTTC
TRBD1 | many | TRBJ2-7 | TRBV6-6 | CASSRDRDTEQYF | TGTGCCAGCAGCAGGGACAGGGATACTGAGCAGTACTTC
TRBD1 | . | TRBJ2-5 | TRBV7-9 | CASSFGQGVQPQYF | TGTGCCAGCAGCTTTGGACAGGGGGTCCAGCCCCAGTACTTC
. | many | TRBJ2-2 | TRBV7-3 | CASSSYRLPGELFF | TGTGCCAGCAGCTCCTATCGTTTGCCCGGGGAGCTGTTTTTT
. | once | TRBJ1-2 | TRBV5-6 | CASSLDGATYGYTF | TGTGCCAGCAGCCTTGACGGCGCGACCTATGGCTACACCTTC
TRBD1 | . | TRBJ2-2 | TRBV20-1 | CSARKTGAGELFF | TGCAGTGCTAGAAAGACAGGGGCCGGGGAGCTGTTTTTT
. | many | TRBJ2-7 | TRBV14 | CASSHPRHEQYF | TGTGCCAGCAGCCACCCACGCCACGAGCAGTACTTC
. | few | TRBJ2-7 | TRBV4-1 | CASSQELDSRYEQYF | TGCGCCAGCAGCCAAGAGCTGGACAGCAGATACGAGCAGTACTTC
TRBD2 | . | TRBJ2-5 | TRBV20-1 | CSARARTSGEETQYF | TGCAGTGCTAGAGCGAGGACTAGCGGAGAAGAGACCCAGTACTTC
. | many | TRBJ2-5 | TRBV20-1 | CSAPAGGVETQYF | TGCAGTGCTCCTGCAGGGGGGGTGGAGACCCAGTACTTC
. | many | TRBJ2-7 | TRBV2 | CASRDGYYEQYF | TGTGCCAGCAGGGACGGATACTACGAGCAGTACTTC
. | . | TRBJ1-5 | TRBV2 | CAVSGDQPQHF | TGTGCTGTAAGTGGGGACCAGCCCCAGCATTTT
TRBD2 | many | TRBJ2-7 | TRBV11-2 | CASTLASGTFYEQYF | TGTGCCAGCACTCTTGCTAGCGGGACTTTCTACGAGCAGTACTTC
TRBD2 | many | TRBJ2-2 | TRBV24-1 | CATSLAGDTGELFF | TGTGCCACCAGTTTAGCGGGAGACACCGGGGAGCTGTTTTTT
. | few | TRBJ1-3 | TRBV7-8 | CASSSLLLGKGNTIYF | TGTGCCAGCAGCTCACTATTGTTAGGAAAAGGGAACACCATATATTTT
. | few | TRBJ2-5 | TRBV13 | CASSLGLDPQETQYF | TGTGCCAGCAGCTTAGGCCTGGACCCTCAAGAGACCCAGTACTTC
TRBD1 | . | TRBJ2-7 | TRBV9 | CASSVGPGQGIFPYEQYF | TGTGCCAGCAGCGTAGGTCCGGGACAGGGAATCTTCCCCTACGAGCAGTACTTC